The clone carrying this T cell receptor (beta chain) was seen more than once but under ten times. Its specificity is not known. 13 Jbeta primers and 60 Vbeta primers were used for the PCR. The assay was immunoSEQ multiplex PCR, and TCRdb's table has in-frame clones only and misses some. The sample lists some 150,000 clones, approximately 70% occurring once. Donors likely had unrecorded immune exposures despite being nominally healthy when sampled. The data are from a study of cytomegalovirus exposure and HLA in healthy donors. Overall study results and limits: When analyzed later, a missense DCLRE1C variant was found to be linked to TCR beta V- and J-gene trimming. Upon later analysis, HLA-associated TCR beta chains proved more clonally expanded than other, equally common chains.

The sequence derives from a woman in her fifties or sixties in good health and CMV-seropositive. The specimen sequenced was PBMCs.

The CDR3 DNA reads as TGTGCCAGCAGTAGCGGCGGGAGTGCTAGGAACATTCAGTACTTC. The encoded protein is CASSSGGSARNIQYF. This chain joins TRBV28 and TRBJ2-4; 7 bases agree with TRBD2. The CDR3 has 15 residues. The junction had 11 bases not matched to a gene; V was cut back by 5 bases and J by 7 bases. CDR1 and CDR2 from the germline V gene are MDHEN and SYDVKM.